This passage covers 6 T cell receptor beta chains from one sample sequenced in a study of T cells in Graves' hyperthyroidism and ophthalmopathy. Amplified TCR beta CDR3 regions derived from RNA transcripts. A first-round RT-PCR of the TCR CDR3 used the HTBI primer set. TCRdb passed the multiplex PCR reads through MiXCR, listing each CDR3 protein once. This sample has approximately 570,000 distinct CDR3 sequences, with just under 20% found just once. Input material: blood. These receptors all come from a man in his forties or fifties with Graves' ophthalmopathy.

The V call is TRBV5-1, the J call TRBJ2-2; the match to TRBD2 covers 8 bases. The junction had 7 bases not matched to a gene; V was cut back by 0 bases and J by 6 bases. This CDR3 region has 16 residues. Germline-derived CDR1 and CDR2 are SGHRS and YFSETQ. The chain's CDR3 is CASSLDGGRRAGELFF. The DNA for the CDR3 is TGCGCCAGCAGCTTGGACGGCGGGAGGAGGGCCGGGGAGCTGTTTTTT.

The chain joins TRBV7-3 to TRBJ2-1, with D perhaps matching TRBD2 (5 bases). CDR1 is SGHTA and CDR2 is FQGTGA in the germline V gene. This CDR3 has 14 amino acids. V dropped 3 bases and J dropped 7 bases, with 13 bases sitting between them. CDR3 DNA sequence: TGTGCCAGCAGCTTCCCCGGGGTAGGGAATGAGCAGTTCTTC. It codes for CASSFPGVGNEQFF. Based on the CDR3 plus reference TRBV7-3 and TRBJ2-1, the full variable domain is GAGVSQTPSNKVTEKGKYVELRCDPISGHTALYWYRQSLGQGPEFLIYFQGTGAADDSGLPNDRFFAVRPEGSVSTLKIQRTERGDSAVYLCASSFPGVGNEQFFGPGTRLTVL.

This clonotype was seen a few times. The genes are TRBV30 and TRBJ2-1, with TRBD1 matching over 7 bases. This CDR3 is 15 amino acids long. The germline V gene has CDR1 GTSNPN and CDR2 SVGIG (reference sequence). With 2 bases clipped from V and 5 bases from J, the junction kept 9 bases outside the gene matches. CDR3 amino acids: CAWSRGLGGNNEQFF. As DNA, the CDR3 is TGTGCCTGGAGTCGAGGGCTAGGGGGCAACAATGAGCAGTTCTTC.

As regards this clonotype: The junction departs from germline at one end; a sequencing error may be responsible. The rearrangement joins TRBV6-2 or TRBV6-3 to TRBJ2-1; 9 bases fit TRBD1. This CDR3 is 15 amino acids long. Germline assignment: CDR1 MNHEY and CDR2 SVGEGT. The CDR3 DNA reads TGTGCCAGCAGTTCCCCCAACAGGGGGCACAATAAGCAGTTCTTC. Translating it yields CASSSPNRGHNKQFF.

This clonotype has at least ten counts. The rearrangement uses TRBV30 and TRBJ1-4; D not certain. V gave up 0 bases and J gave up 1 base, with 9 bases separating them. Germline CDR1 and CDR2: GTSNPN and SVGIG (reference sequence). This CDR3 has 15 amino acids. The DNA for the CDR3 is TGTGCCTGGAGTGTCGGAGGAGGAACTAATGAAAAACTGTTTTTT. Protein sequence: CAWSVGGGTNEKLFF.

This clonotype was found many times. The rearrangement joins TRBV24-1 to TRBJ2-7; TRBD2 might be the D (6 bases). CDR3 length equals 19 residues. Per germline, CDR1 KGHDR and CDR2 SFDVKD. The germline V and J ends were trimmed by 0 bases and 1 base, with 21 bases remaining between them. The CDR3 reads CATSDLCALEGGRSYEQYF. CDR3 coding DNA: TGTGCCACCAGTGATTTGTGTGCCCTGGAGGGAGGTCGTTCCTACGAGCAGTACTTC.